This is a list of T cell receptor beta chains from one sample in a study of T cells in localized non-small cell lung cancer. Some clones are missing from TCRdb's copy, which holds only in-frame ones; the method was immunoSEQ multiplex PCR. Of approximately 63,000 clones listed, 70% to 90% are singletons. Sequencing used peripheral blood, obtained before any cancer treatment. Receptors originate from a man aged 40 to 70 with stage I squamous cell lung carcinoma. CDR3s include the opening cysteine and the closing phenylalanine or tryptophan. Each record gives: V gene, D gene, J gene, clone size, CDR3 protein, CDR3 DNA. The D gene is left open where the match is weak. Where a row states a size, it is once, few, many or the class of an expanded clone; other rows omit it.

V: TRBV27
D: .
J: TRBJ2-7
size: .
CDR3: CASSLGASYDVQYF
DNA: TGTGCCAGCAGTTTAGGAGCGAGCTACGATGTGCAGTACTTC

V: TRBV10-3
D: .
J: TRBJ1-1
size: .
CDR3: CAISESPGLNTEAFF
DNA: TGTGCCATCAGTGAGTCGCCGGGTCTGAACACTGAAGCTTTCTTT

V: TRBV9
D: .
J: TRBJ2-2
size: .
CDR3: CASSVYTANTGELFF
DNA: TGTGCCAGCAGCGTCTATACCGCGAACACCGGGGAGCTGTTTTTT

V: TRBV29-1
D: .
J: TRBJ1-2
size: .
CDR3: CSVVNGGTANGYTF
DNA: TGCAGCGTCGTTAACGGTGGGACCGCTAATGGCTACACCTTC

V: TRBV5-1
D: .
J: TRBJ1-1
size: .
CDR3: CASSLEGWGTEAFF
DNA: TGCGCCAGCAGCTTGGAAGGGTGGGGCACTGAAGCTTTCTTT

V: TRBV11-2
D: .
J: TRBJ2-5
size: .
CDR3: CASSTLGRELQETQYF
DNA: TGTGCCAGCAGCACACTTGGACGGGAACTCCAAGAGACCCAGTACTTC

V: TRBV4-2
D: .
J: TRBJ2-3
size: .
CDR3: CASSQGPRFLGDTQYF
DNA: TGTGCCAGCAGCCAAGGACCTCGCTTCTTAGGGGATACGCAGTATTTT

V: TRBV27
D: .
J: TRBJ1-5
size: .
CDR3: CASSLFHNGQPQHF
DNA: TGTGCCAGCAGTTTGTTTCACAACGGGCAGCCCCAGCATTTT

V: TRBV19
D: .
J: TRBJ2-1
size: .
CDR3: CASKRGVYNEQFF
DNA: TGTGCCAGTAAAAGGGGGGTCTACAATGAGCAGTTCTTC

V: TRBV5-1
D: TRBD2
J: TRBJ2-3
size: .
CDR3: CASSRGLAEADTQYF
DNA: TGCGCCAGCAGTCGGGGACTAGCCGAAGCGGATACGCAGTATTTT

V: TRBV7-2
D: TRBD2
J: TRBJ2-7
size: .
CDR3: CASSLSDGRAYEQYF
DNA: TGTGCCAGCAGCCTATCGGACGGGAGGGCCTACGAGCAGTACTTC

V: TRBV19
D: .
J: TRBJ2-5
size: .
CDR3: CASSTSWETQYF
DNA: TGTGCCAGTAGTACTTCATGGGAGACCCAGTACTTC

V: TRBV6-5
D: .
J: TRBJ2-3
size: .
CDR3: CASSPRTDTQYF
DNA: TGTGCCAGCAGTCCGCGCACAGATACGCAGTATTTT

V: TRBV21-1
D: .
J: TRBJ1-1
size: few
CDR3: CASSKTGNNTEAFF
DNA: TGTGCCAGCAGCAAGACCGGGAATAACACTGAAGCTTTCTTT

V: TRBV19
D: .
J: TRBJ1-4
size: .
CDR3: CASSYTTNEKLFF
DNA: TGTGCCAGTAGTTACACAACTAATGAAAAACTGTTTTTT

V: TRBV7-9
D: .
J: TRBJ2-3
size: .
CDR3: CASSLSVGGNVMKQYF
DNA: TGTGCCAGCAGCTTAAGCGTCGGGGGCAACGTGATGAAGCAGTATTTT

V: TRBV7-6
D: .
J: TRBJ2-3
size: .
CDR3: CASSPGTDTQYF
DNA: TGTGCCAGCAGCCCCGGCACAGATACGCAGTATTTT

V: TRBV7-6
D: .
J: TRBJ1-4
size: .
CDR3: CASTLGGREKLFF
DNA: TGTGCCAGCACCCTCGGGGGCAGGGAAAAACTGTTTTTT

V: TRBV10-3
D: .
J: TRBJ1-1
size: .
CDR3: CAISGIQGYTEAFF
DNA: TGTGCCATCAGTGGTATTCAGGGGTACACTGAAGCTTTCTTT

V: TRBV5-1
D: .
J: TRBJ1-2
size: .
CDR3: CASSSSGRVDGYTF
DNA: TGTGCCAGCAGCTCCTCGGGGAGGGTCGACGGCTACACCTTC

V: TRBV7-2
D: TRBD2
J: TRBJ2-7
size: .
CDR3: CASSPRTSGGIFREQYF
DNA: TGTGCCAGCAGCCCCCGGACTAGCGGGGGGATATTTCGCGAGCAGTACTTC

V: TRBV11-2
D: .
J: TRBJ1-4
size: .
CDR3: CASSAGFGNEKLFF
DNA: TGTGCCAGCAGCGCTGGTTTTGGTAATGAAAAACTGTTTTTT

V: TRBV5-5
D: TRBD1
J: TRBJ1-1
size: once
CDR3: CASSAGQGAVLEAFF
DNA: TGTGCCAGCAGCGCGGGACAGGGGGCTGTCTTAGAAGCTTTCTTT

V: TRBV4-3
D: .
J: TRBJ1-2
size: .
CDR3: CASSQGRNNYGYTF
DNA: TGCGCCAGCAGCCAAGGACGGAATAACTATGGCTACACCTTC

V: TRBV7-2
D: TRBD2
J: TRBJ2-1
size: .
CDR3: CASSSFGGTSGNEQFF
DNA: TGTGCCAGCAGCTCGTTCGGGGGGACTAGCGGCAATGAGCAGTTCTTC

V: TRBV7-8
D: .
J: TRBJ2-1
size: .
CDR3: CASSLTNEQFF
DNA: TGTGCCAGCAGCTTAACCAATGAGCAGTTCTTC

V: TRBV28
D: .
J: TRBJ2-3
size: .
CDR3: CASSLGVNPSTDTQYF
DNA: TGTGCCAGCAGTTTAGGAGTAAATCCTAGCACAGATACGCAGTATTTT

V: TRBV6-5
D: .
J: TRBJ2-7
size: .
CDR3: CASSPLVGRLYEQYF
DNA: TGTGCCAGCAGTCCGCTAGTCGGTAGGCTCTACGAGCAGTACTTC

V: TRBV27
D: .
J: TRBJ1-1
size: .
CDR3: CASSHGRTEAFF
DNA: TGTGCCAGTTCCCACGGTAGGACTGAAGCTTTCTTT

V: TRBV9
D: .
J: TRBJ1-4
size: .
CDR3: CASSPAGEDSEKLFF
DNA: TGTGCCAGCAGCCCAGCCGGGGAGGATAGTGAAAAACTGTTTTTT

V: TRBV5-1
D: .
J: TRBJ2-2
size: .
CDR3: CASNEWSSPGELFF
DNA: TGCGCCAGCAATGAGTGGAGTAGCCCCGGGGAGCTGTTTTTT

V: TRBV29-1
D: .
J: TRBJ2-1
size: .
CDR3: CSVVRGGRYSYNEQFF
DNA: TGCAGCGTTGTGAGAGGGGGGCGGTACTCCTACAATGAGCAGTTCTTC

V: TRBV25-1
D: .
J: TRBJ2-3
size: .
CDR3: CASSELVGGSLGADTQYF
DNA: TGTGCCAGCAGTGAATTGGTCGGCGGCTCCCTTGGGGCAGATACGCAGTATTTT

V: TRBV2
D: .
J: TRBJ2-1
size: .
CDR3: CASELVSYNEQFF
DNA: TGTGCCAGCGAACTAGTCTCCTACAATGAGCAGTTCTTC

V: TRBV2
D: .
J: TRBJ2-7
size: .
CDR3: CASSVGTGSYEQYF
DNA: TGTGCCAGCAGTGTTGGGACCGGGTCCTACGAGCAGTACTTC

V: TRBV7-2
D: .
J: TRBJ2-1
size: .
CDR3: CASSLGNSYNEQFF
DNA: TGTGCCAGCAGCTTGGGGAACTCCTACAATGAGCAGTTCTTC

V: TRBV7-8
D: TRBD2
J: TRBJ2-7
size: .
CDR3: CASSRTSGVSYEQYF
DNA: TGTGCCAGCAGCCGGACTAGCGGGGTCTCCTACGAGCAGTACTTC

V: TRBV7-2
D: .
J: TRBJ1-4
size: .
CDR3: CASSLFSTNEKLFF
DNA: TGTGCCAGCAGCTTATTCTCAACTAATGAAAAACTGTTTTTT

V: TRBV7-2
D: TRBD1
J: TRBJ1-2
size: .
CDR3: CASSLVRGQGVSNYGYTF
DNA: TGTGCCAGCAGCTTAGTACGGGGACAGGGGGTTTCTAACTATGGCTACACCTTC

V: TRBV6-6
D: TRBD2
J: TRBJ2-7
size: .
CDR3: CASSFSGGHEQYF
DNA: TGTGCCAGCAGCTTTTCGGGGGGGCACGAGCAGTACTTC

V: TRBV7-9
D: .
J: TRBJ2-7
size: .
CDR3: CASSLVGTGEREQYF
DNA: TGTGCCAGCAGCTTAGTTGGGACTGGTGAGAGGGAGCAGTACTTC

V: TRBV11-3
D: .
J: TRBJ2-2
size: .
CDR3: CASSPPLGHPANTGELFF
DNA: TGTGCCAGCAGCCCGCCTCTGGGACACCCCGCGAACACCGGGGAGCTGTTTTTT

V: TRBV5-1
D: TRBD1
J: TRBJ2-2
size: .
CDR3: CASSLGQGANTGELFF
DNA: TGCGCCAGCAGCTTAGGACAGGGCGCGAACACCGGGGAGCTGTTTTTT

V: TRBV28
D: .
J: TRBJ2-2
size: .
CDR3: CASSSPRGELFF
DNA: TGTGCCAGCAGTTCCCCAAGGGGGGAGCTGTTTTTT

V: TRBV7-9
D: .
J: TRBJ1-1
size: .
CDR3: CASSLVTSGEAFF
DNA: TGTGCCAGCAGCTTAGTCACGTCAGGGGAAGCTTTCTTT

V: TRBV11-2
D: TRBD1
J: TRBJ1-3
size: .
CDR3: CASSLRTGVGNTIYF
DNA: TGTGCCAGCAGCTTGAGGACAGGGGTCGGAAACACCATATATTTT

V: TRBV28
D: .
J: TRBJ2-7
size: .
CDR3: CASSLHKYEQYF
DNA: TGTGCCAGCAGCCTCCATAAGTACGAGCAGTACTTC

V: TRBV7-2
D: .
J: TRBJ1-1
size: .
CDR3: CASSHRTPNTEAFF
DNA: TGTGCCAGCAGCCATCGGACTCCTAACACTGAAGCTTTCTTT

V: TRBV7-2
D: .
J: TRBJ1-2
size: .
CDR3: CASSLDGPVGYTF
DNA: TGTGCCAGCAGCTTAGACGGGCCAGTAGGCTACACCTTC

V: TRBV18
D: .
J: TRBJ1-3
size: .
CDR3: CASSDGASGNTIYF
DNA: TGTGCCAGCTCGGACGGTGCCTCTGGAAACACCATATATTTT

V: TRBV5-1
D: .
J: TRBJ1-4
size: once
CDR3: CASSLYSSNEKLFF
DNA: TGCGCCAGCAGCTTGTACAGCTCTAATGAAAAACTGTTTTTT

V: TRBV28
D: .
J: TRBJ1-5
size: .
CDR3: CASSSGPARQPQHF
DNA: TGTGCCAGCAGTTCGGGGCCCGCCCGCCAGCCCCAGCATTTT

V: TRBV10-3
D: .
J: TRBJ2-7
size: .
CDR3: CAISDSYEQYF
DNA: TGTGCCATCAGTGACAGCTACGAGCAGTACTTC

V: TRBV6-6
D: .
J: TRBJ2-3
size: .
CDR3: CASSPLGGADTQYF
DNA: TGTGCCAGCAGTCCCCTGGGGGGAGCAGATACGCAGTATTTT